The 22 T cell receptor beta chains below were found in one sample sequenced in a study of T cells in Graves' hyperthyroidism and ophthalmopathy. TCR beta CDR3 region amplification was performed from RNA transcripts. Primed by the HTBI set, a first-round RT-PCR was run on the TCR CDR3. TCRdb reprocessed the multiplex PCR reads with MiXCR, giving one entry per CDR3 protein. The data hold about 840,000 distinct CDR3 sequences, with roughly 40% observed a single time. The material sequenced was blood. These TCRs come from a young man with Graves' hyperthyroidism.

This clonotype was seen many times. The chain recombines TRBV7-9 with TRBJ1-1; TRBD1 might be the D (5 bases). The CDR3 is 14 residues long. Looked up from germline, CDR1 is SEHNR and CDR2 is FQNEAQ (reference sequence). V shed 3 bases and J shed 4 bases, with 12 bases lying between them. CDR3 loop: CASSFREVATEAFF. The CDR3 DNA reads as TGTGCCAGCAGCTTCAGGGAAGTGGCCACTGAAGCTTTCTTT.

The rearrangement uses TRBV4-2 and TRBJ1-4; D gene uncertain. V gave up 0 bases and J gave up 8 bases, with 16 bases separating them. Germline assignment: CDR1 LGHNA and CDR2 YNFKEQ. This CDR3 has 16 amino acids. The CDR3 reads CASSQDSKTFGEKLFF. The CDR3 bases are TGTGCCAGCAGCCAAGATAGTAAGACTTTTGGCGAAAAACTGTTTTTT.

The chain recombines TRBV6-6 with TRBJ1-2; D unresolved. In germline, CDR1 is MNHNY, CDR2 SVGAGI (reference sequence). The CDR3 length is 14 residues. The ends were cut back, 8 bases at V and 2 bases at J, with 15 bases in the middle. The CDR3 region is CASLGPSENYGYTF. CDR3 bases: TGTGCCAGCTTAGGACCGTCGGAGAACTATGGCTACACCTTC.

The chain is built from TRBV28 and TRBJ2-7; D is perhaps TRBD1 (5 bases). Germline V gene data show CDR1 as MDHEN and CDR2 as SYDVKM. This CDR3 is built from 13 residues. V was pared by 3 bases and J by 6 bases, with 12 bases between. CDR3 amino acids: CASSFLSGAEQYF. CDR3 in DNA: TGTGCCAGCAGTTTTTTGTCTGGGGCCGAGCAGTACTTC. Looking up the rest from reference TRBV28 and TRBJ2-7 gives the full variable domain: DVKVTQSSRYLVKRTGEKVFLECVQDMDHENMFWYRQDPGLGLRLIYFSYDVKMKEKGDIPEGYSVSREKKERFSLILESASTNQTSMYLCASSFLSGAEQYFGPGTRLTVT.

This chain uses TRBV20-1 with TRBJ1-4, with D perhaps matching TRBD1 (6 bases). The CDR3 is 17 residues long. Trimming removed 0 bases at V and 4 bases at J, with 18 bases between. Germline CDR1 is DFQATT and CDR2 is SNEGSKA (reference sequence). The CDR3 loop reads CSARDLQGIGFNEKLFF. The CDR3 nucleotides read TGCAGTGCTAGAGATCTACAGGGTATAGGATTTAATGAAAAACTGTTTTTT.

This clonotype was counted between two and nine times. This sequence joins TRBV12-3 or TRBV12-4 and TRBJ2-7; D might be TRBD1 (6 bases). V was clipped by 6 bases and J by 0 bases, with 12 bases between them. This CDR3 has 14 residues. The CDR3 sequence is CASRFGTNSYEQYF. The CDR3 DNA follows: TGTGCCAGCAGATTCGGGACAAACTCCTACGAGCAGTACTTC.

This clonotype was seen a single time. This chain connects TRBV5-1 to TRBJ1-6; 8 bases line up with TRBD1. Germline V CDR1 and CDR2: SGHRS, YFSETQ. Trimming removed 7 bases from V and 11 bases from J; junction bases left unmatched: 8. The CDR3 contains 13 residues. The CDR3 DNA follows: TGCGCCAGCCGCCGTACAGGGGGAACACCCCTCCACTTT. It encodes CASRRTGGTPLHF.

This clonotype was seen more than once but under ten times. The chain joins TRBV20-1 to TRBJ1-3; D gene ambiguous. Deletions cut 0 bases from V and 0 bases from J, with 6 bases between. Germline CDR1 is DFQATT and CDR2 is SNEGSKA (reference sequence). This CDR3 comprises 14 residues. CDR3 nucleotide sequence: TGCAGTGCTAGAGATCAAAGCTCTGGAAACACCATATATTTT. It codes for CSARDQSSGNTIYF.

At least ten counts were recorded for this clonotype. The chain joins TRBV29-1 to TRBJ1-1; no clear D. This CDR3 has 11 residues. Germline CDR1 and CDR2: SQVTM and ANQGSEA. V was pared by 3 bases and J by 4 bases, with 6 bases between. Here the CDR3 reads CSVDEGTEAFF. CDR3 DNA sequence: TGCAGCGTTGATGAGGGCACTGAAGCTTTCTTT.

The chain recombines TRBV6-1 with TRBJ1-5; 9 nucleotides line up with TRBD1. J was trimmed by 5 bases and V by 5 bases; bases with no gene match: 4. There are 14 residues in the CDR3. Germline CDR1 and CDR2: MNHNS and SASEGT. The DNA of the CDR3 is TGTGCCAGCAGTTACAGGGGGCTATATCAGCCCCAGCATTTT. Its protein product is CASSYRGLYQPQHF.

There are a few counts of this clonotype. The chain couples TRBV6-2 or TRBV6-3 to TRBJ2-7; 7 bases agree with TRBD1. Germline CDR1 and CDR2: MNHEY and SVGEGT. The junction had 13 bases not matched to a gene; V was cut back by 6 bases and J by 5 bases. The CDR3 runs 15 residues. CDR3 in amino acids: CASSQGGSGGHEQYF. The DNA of the CDR3 is TGTGCCAGCAGCCAAGGGGGCAGTGGCGGCCACGAGCAGTACTTC.

Points on this clonotype: A junction boundary mismatches the germline segment, possibly from a read error. The chain recombines TRBV10-3 with TRBJ2-7; D is possibly TRBD2 (6 bases). The CDR3 runs 16 residues. Germline V gene data show CDR1 as ENHRY and CDR2 as SYGVKD. The CDR3 nucleotides read TGTGCCAGCAGTTATGGGACTCCCTTCTCCTCCTACGAGCAGTACTTC. Its translation: CASSYGTPFSSYEQYF.

The genes are TRBV29-1 and TRBJ1-2; unclear D gene. There are 11 residues in the CDR3. The V end lost 8 bases, the J end lost 0 bases, and 7 bases lay between the germline ends. Per germline, CDR1 SQVTM and CDR2 ANQGSEA. The CDR3 sequence: CSLESNYGYTF. CDR3 DNA sequence: TGCAGCTTAGAGTCTAACTATGGCTACACCTTC.

This clonotype was seen only once. This sequence joins TRBV20-1 and TRBJ1-3; the D is unclear. Trimming removed 0 bases from V and 6 bases from J, with 18 bases in between. CDR1 is DFQATT, CDR2 SNEGSKA, per germline (reference sequence). This CDR3 is 16 amino acids long. CDR3 sequence (DNA): TGCAGTGCTAGAGATCTTGGCGCCCCAAGAAAAAACACCATATATTTT. Protein: CSARDLGAPRKNTIYF.

This clonotype was found many times. The genes are TRBV10-3 and TRBJ2-7; 10 bases agree with TRBD2. Germline V gene lookup returns CDR1 ENHRY and CDR2 SYGVKD. The CDR3 consists of 13 residues. The V segment lost 9 bases and the J segment 5 bases; nucleotides outside the gene matches: 7. In DNA form, the CDR3 reads TGTGCCATAGGAGTAGCGGGAGGCCACGAGCAGTACTTC. Its translation: CAIGVAGGHEQYF.

The J gene is TRBJ1-2, the V gene TRBV19; D not resolved. The V gene's germline CDR1 is LNHDA and CDR2 SQIVND (reference sequence). With 6 bases removed from V and 6 bases from J, the gap between germline ends came to 5 bases. This CDR3 has 10 amino acids. The CDR3 nucleotides are TGTGCCAGTAGAGGGCATGGCTACACCTTC. Translated: CASRGHGYTF. Drawing the rest from reference TRBV19 and TRBJ1-2, the complete variable domain is DGGITQSPKYLFRKEGQNVTLSCEQNLNHDAMYWYRQDPGQGLRLIYYSQIVNDFQKGDIAEGYSVSREKKESFPLTVTSAQKNPTAFYLCASRGHGYTFGSGTRLTVV.

This rearrangement joins TRBV6-5 to TRBJ1-6, with 7 nucleotides matching TRBD1. Germline CDR1 MNHEY, CDR2 SVGAGI. The CDR3 is 14 amino acids. After removal of 2 bases from V and 7 bases from J, the junction contained 2 bases not matched to a gene. The CDR3 here is CASSYEDRNSPLHF. CDR3 bases: TGTGCCAGCAGTTACGAGGACAGGAATTCACCCCTCCACTTT.

Only a few counts were recorded for this clonotype. The V call is TRBV5-5, the J call TRBJ2-7; D call uncertain. Germline V lookup: CDR1 SGHKS, CDR2 YYEKEE (reference sequence). The CDR3 spans 13 residues. The V and J ends lost 4 bases and 2 bases respectively, with 10 bases between them. The CDR3 bases are TGTGCCAGCAGCGTAGACCGAGCCTACGAGCAGTACTTC. This codes for CASSVDRAYEQYF.

This clonotype was observed a single time. It may be a read error: a sequence one base away is much more abundant. The chain couples TRBV7-9 to TRBJ1-4; D remains ambiguous. V was pared by 4 bases and J by 8 bases, with 17 bases between. The CDR3 is 15 residues long. Per germline, CDR1 SEHNR and CDR2 FQNEAQ (reference sequence). CDR3 residues: CASSYYPDFEEKLFF. Here the CDR3 DNA reads TGTGCCAGCAGCTATTACCCGGACTTCGAGGAAAAACTGTTTTTT.

This chain links TRBV10-3 with TRBJ1-1; D gene unclear. The CDR3 consists of 13 residues. V lost 7 bases and J 2 bases, leaving 11 bases between the germline ends. From germline, CDR1 is ENHRY and CDR2 SYGVKD. The CDR3 loop is CAINGRANTEAFF. In DNA, the CDR3 is TGTGCCATCAATGGGAGGGCTAACACTGAAGCTTTCTTT.

Regarding this clonotype: A much larger clone lies a single base off, so this may be a read error. The chain links TRBV5-1 to TRBJ1-1; D unclear. The CDR3 runs to 12 residues. Germline CDR1 reads SGHRS; CDR2 reads YFSETQ. The CDR3 loop reads CASSLESTEALF. DNA for the CDR3: TGCGCCAGCAGCTTGGAGAGCACTGAAGCTCTCTTT.

The rearrangement joins TRBV12-3 or TRBV12-4 to TRBJ2-7, with no clear D. V was clipped by 3 bases and J by 6 bases, with 12 bases between them. CDR3 length: 13 amino acids. For the CDR3, the DNA is TGTGCCAGCAGTTTGAAGTCTGGAAGCGAGCAGTACTTC. It encodes CASSLKSGSEQYF.